Presented here are 19 T cell receptor beta chains from one specimen sequenced in a study of T cell responses to AZD1222 COVID-19 vaccine. Sequenced by immunoSEQ multiplex PCR; TCRdb stores in-frame clones only, minus some. The top ten clones hold 15% to 20% of a sample with about 100,000 clones, around 87% of them seen once. The source material was peripheral blood, sampled on day 0 of AZD1222 vaccination. These receptors all stem from an adult in good health.

The chain employs TRBV7-2 and TRBJ1-5; D possibly corresponds to TRBD1 (6 bases). Germline lookup yields CDR1 SGHTA and CDR2 FQGNSA. The V gene lost 1 base and the J gene lost 0 bases, with 13 bases spanning the gap. This CDR3 is 17 amino acids long. The CDR3 bases are TGTGCCAGCAGCTTAGTAGCAGGGGCCCATAGCAATCAGCCCCAGCATTTT. Translated, it gives CASSLVAGAHSNQPQHF.

V usage is TRBV3-1 (or the pseudogene TRBV3-2) and J usage is TRBJ2-7; D gene ambiguous. CDR3 length: 12 amino acids. Germline loops: CDR1 LGHDT, CDR2 YNNKEL (reference sequence). Between the trimmed V and J ends, which lost 4 bases and 6 bases, there was a span of 10 bases. The CDR3 region is CASSLSVGEQYF. The CDR3 region has the DNA TGTGCCAGCAGCCTATCGGTCGGCGAGCAGTACTTC.

About this clone itself: In the same sample, other DNA sequences code for this CDR3. The chain uses TRBV18 and TRBJ1-5; D might be TRBD1 (5 bases). V lost 2 bases and J lost 4, with 6 bases in between. Germline values: CDR1 KGHSH, CDR2 LQKENI. This CDR3 comprises 13 residues. CDR3 sequence: CASSPDRNQPQHF. The CDR3 DNA sequence: TGTGCCAGCTCACCAGACAGAAATCAGCCCCAGCATTTT.

The gene calls are TRBV28 and TRBJ2-7; TRBD1 matches at 8 bases. Trimming removed 7 bases from V and 3 bases from J; junction bases left unmatched: 11. Looked up from germline, CDR1 is MDHEN and CDR2 is SYDVKM. This CDR3 comprises 15 residues. In DNA, the CDR3 is TGTGCCAGCACTCCTTTTCAGGGGGCGCGCTACGAGCAGTACTTC. Its translation is CASTPFQGARYEQYF.

The CDR3 protein is CASVPRRANNEQFF. CDR3 nucleotide sequence: TGTGCCAGCGTCCCCCGCCGGGCTAACAATGAGCAGTTCTTC. The gene calls are TRBV7-9 and TRBJ2-1, with unresolved D. The CDR3 contains 14 residues. The V and J ends lost 8 bases and 5 bases respectively, with 16 bases between them. Germline values: CDR1 SEHNR, CDR2 FQNEAQ (reference sequence). The full variable domain, with the rest looked up from reference TRBV7-9 and TRBJ2-1, is DTGVSQNPRHKITKRGQNVTFRCDPISEHNRLYWYRQTLGQGPEFLTYFQNEAQLEKSRLLSDRFSAERPKGSFSTLEIQRTEQGDSAMYLCASVPRRANNEQFFGPGTRLTVL.

The chain joins TRBV10-3 to TRBJ2-2; 11 bases fit TRBD2. With V trimmed by 10 bases and J by 1 base, 5 bases remained unmatched. The germline gives CDR1 ENHRY, CDR2 SYGVKD. This CDR3 contains 15 residues. CDR3 sequence (DNA): TGTGCCAGCCACGGGACTAGCGGGAACACCGGGGAGCTGTTTTTT. It codes for CASHGTSGNTGELFF.

The rearrangement joins TRBV19 to TRBJ2-7, with D possibly TRBD1 on 6 matching bases. Germline V gives CDR1 LNHDA, CDR2 SQIVND (reference sequence). Between the trimmed V and J ends, which lost 5 bases and 2 bases, there was a span of 19 bases. CDR3 length equals 16 residues. CDR3 loop: CASSPSSGEGTYEQYF. The DNA of the CDR3 is TGTGCCAGTAGTCCTTCGTCAGGGGAAGGGACCTACGAGCAGTACTTC. Variable domain in full (rest from reference TRBV19 and TRBJ2-7): DGGITQSPKYLFRKEGQNVTLSCEQNLNHDAMYWYRQDPGQGLRLIYYSQIVNDFQKGDIAEGYSVSREKKESFPLTVTSAQKNPTAFYLCASSPSSGEGTYEQYFGPGTRLTVT.

The V call is TRBV2, the J call TRBJ1-2; D not certain. The CDR3 extends over 12 amino acids. V was trimmed by 8 bases and J by 4 bases, leaving 11 bases between them. Per germline, CDR1 SNHLY and CDR2 FYNNEI. The CDR3 region is CASGEFSYGYTF. The CDR3 nucleotides are TGTGCCAGCGGAGAGTTCAGCTATGGCTACACCTTC.

This chain joins TRBV3-1 (or the pseudogene TRBV3-2) and TRBJ2-3, with D uncertain. The ends were cut back, 1 base at V and 3 bases at J, with 14 bases in the middle. CDR1 is LGHDT, CDR2 YNNKEL, per germline (reference sequence). This CDR3 spans 16 amino acids. CDR3 sequence (DNA): TGTGCCAGCAGCCAAGTGTCTAAGATAAGGACAGATACGCAGTATTTT. Translating it yields CASSQVSKIRTDTQYF.

This chain connects TRBV30 to TRBJ1-1; TRBD1 might be the D (5 bases). Looked up from germline, CDR1 is GTSNPN and CDR2 is SVGIG (reference sequence). The CDR3 loop spans 11 amino acids. Trimming pared 5 bases from V and 3 bases from J, leaving 7 bases between. The CDR3 here is CAWGGDTEAFF. In DNA, the CDR3 is TGTGCCTGGGGGGGGGACACTGAAGCTTTCTTT. The full variable domain, completed using reference TRBV30 and TRBJ1-1, is SQTIHQWPATLVQPVGSPLSLECTVEGTSNPNLYWYRQAAGRGLQLLFYSVGIGQISSEVPQNLSASRPQDRQFILSSKKLLLSDSGFYLCAWGGDTEAFFGQGTRLTVV.

The chain uses TRBV19 and TRBJ1-1; TRBD1 matches 7 bases. Germline lookup yields CDR1 LNHDA and CDR2 SQIVND (reference sequence). V shed 1 base and J 4 bases; nucleotides not matched to a gene: 6. The CDR3 is made up of 15 amino acids. CDR3: CASSIGTGGPTEAFF. The CDR3 DNA follows: TGTGCCAGTAGTATAGGGACAGGTGGTCCCACTGAAGCTTTCTTT.

This rearrangement joins TRBV19 to TRBJ1-5; 10 bases fit TRBD1. Germline CDR1 is LNHDA and CDR2 is SQIVND (reference sequence). V lost 7 bases and J lost 5; bases outside the gene matches: 8. The length of the CDR3 is 15 residues. This chain's CDR3 is CASMPRTGGDQPQHF. The CDR3 nucleotides are TGTGCCAGTATGCCCAGGACAGGGGGAGATCAGCCCCAGCATTTT.

In the case of this clone: The same CDR3 arises from other DNA sequences in this sample as well. The chain is built from TRBV27 and TRBJ2-3, with TRBD2 matching 11 bases. The CDR3 length is 15 residues. Trimming at V came to 6 bases and at J to 3 bases, leaving 5 bases not matched to a gene. CDR1 is MNHEY and CDR2 is SMNVEV in the germline V gene (reference sequence). CDR3 nucleotide sequence: TGTGCCAGCAGCTCACGGACTAGCGGGACAGATACGCAGTATTTT. Protein sequence: CASSSRTSGTDTQYF.

The genes are TRBV12-3 or TRBV12-4 and TRBJ1-1; D gene uncertain. Trimming took 3 bases from V and 7 from J, leaving 6 bases between them. The CDR3 totals 11 residues. This chain's CDR3 is CASSLEGEAFF. In nucleotides, the CDR3 is TGTGCCAGCAGTTTGGAGGGTGAAGCTTTCTTT.

This chain uses TRBV2 with TRBJ1-5, with D maybe TRBD1 (5 bases). The CDR3 totals 14 residues. V lost 6 bases and J 7 bases, leaving 16 bases between the germline ends. CDR1 is SNHLY, CDR2 FYNNEI, per germline. The CDR3 sequence is CASRLDSFGQPQHF. In DNA, the CDR3 is TGTGCCAGCAGACTCGACAGTTTCGGGCAGCCCCAGCATTTT.

This chain joins TRBV13 and TRBJ1-5; tentatively, D is TRBD1 (6 bases). There are 15 residues in the CDR3. Germline V gene lookup returns CDR1 PRHDT and CDR2 FYEKMQ (reference sequence). V was pared by 5 bases and J by 4 bases, with 15 bases between. This chain's CDR3 is CASSPLQGRNQPQHF. The CDR3 DNA reads TGTGCCAGCAGCCCCCTACAGGGTAGAAATCAGCCCCAGCATTTT.

The V call is TRBV9, the J call TRBJ1-2; D is ambiguous. CDR1 is SGDLS and CDR2 is YYNGEE in the germline V gene. The CDR3 contains 14 residues. V was shortened by 3 bases and J by 0 bases, with 9 bases between the two germline ends. DNA for the CDR3: TGTGCCAGCAGCGACAGAGTAGCTAACTATGGCTACACCTTC. This translates into CASSDRVANYGYTF.

The chain recombines TRBV27 with TRBJ2-5; perhaps TRBD1 as D (5 bases). This CDR3 contains 14 residues. Trimming took 3 bases from V and 2 from J, leaving 10 bases between them. Germline V gene data show CDR1 as MNHEY and CDR2 as SMNVEV (reference sequence). In DNA, the CDR3 is TGTGCCAGCAGTTTGGGCCAGGGTCAAGAGACCCAGTACTTC. The encoded protein is CASSLGQGQETQYF.

This clone was observed at least ten times. The chain joins TRBV14 to TRBJ1-2; 7 nucleotides agree with TRBD1. Germline CDR1 and CDR2: SGHDN and FVKESK. Trimming cost V 3 bases and J 7 bases; bases outside gene matches: 5. The CDR3 contains 13 residues. CDR3 region: CASSQTGFTGYTF. For the CDR3, the DNA is TGTGCCAGCAGCCAGACAGGGTTCACTGGCTACACCTTC.